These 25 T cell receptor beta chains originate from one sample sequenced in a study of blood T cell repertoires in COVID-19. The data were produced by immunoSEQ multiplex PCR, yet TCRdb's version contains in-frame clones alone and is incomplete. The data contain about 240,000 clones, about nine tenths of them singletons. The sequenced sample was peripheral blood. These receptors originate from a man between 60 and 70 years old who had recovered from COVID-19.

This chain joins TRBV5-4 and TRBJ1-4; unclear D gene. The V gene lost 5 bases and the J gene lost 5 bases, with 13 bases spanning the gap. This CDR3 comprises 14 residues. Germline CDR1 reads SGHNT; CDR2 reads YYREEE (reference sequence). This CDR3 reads CASRPGLQNEKLFF. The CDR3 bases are TGTGCCAGCAGACCGGGTCTTCAGAATGAAAAACTGTTTTTT. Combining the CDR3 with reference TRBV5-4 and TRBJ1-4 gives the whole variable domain ETGVTQSPTHLIKTRGQQVTLRCSSQSGHNTVSWYQQALGQGPQFIFQYYREEENGRGNFPPRFSGLQFPNYSSELNVNALELDDSALYLCASRPGLQNEKLFFGSGTQLSVL.

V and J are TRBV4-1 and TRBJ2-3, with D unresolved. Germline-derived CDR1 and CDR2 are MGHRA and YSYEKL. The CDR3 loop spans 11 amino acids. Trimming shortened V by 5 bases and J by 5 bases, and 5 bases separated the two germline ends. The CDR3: CASSIGDTQYF. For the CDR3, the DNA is TGCGCCAGCAGCATCGGAGATACGCAGTATTTT.

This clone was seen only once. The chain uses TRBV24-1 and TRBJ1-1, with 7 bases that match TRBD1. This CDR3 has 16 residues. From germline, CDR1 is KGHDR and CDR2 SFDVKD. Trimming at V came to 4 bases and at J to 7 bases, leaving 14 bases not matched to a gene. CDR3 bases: TGTGCCACCAGTGACTCCCGACAGGGCCGTCAAAATGAAGCTTTCTTT. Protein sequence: CATSDSRQGRQNEAFF.

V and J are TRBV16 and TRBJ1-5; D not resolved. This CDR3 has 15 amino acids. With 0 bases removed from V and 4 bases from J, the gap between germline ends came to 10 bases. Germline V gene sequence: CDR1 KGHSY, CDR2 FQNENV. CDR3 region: CASSQSHRQNQPQHF. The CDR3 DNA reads TGTGCCAGCAGCCAATCACACAGACAAAATCAGCCCCAGCATTTT.

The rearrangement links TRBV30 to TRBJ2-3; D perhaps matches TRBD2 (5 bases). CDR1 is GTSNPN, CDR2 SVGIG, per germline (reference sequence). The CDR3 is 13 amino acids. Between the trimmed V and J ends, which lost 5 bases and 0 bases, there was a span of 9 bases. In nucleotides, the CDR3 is TGTGCCTGGGCTCGGGGAAGCACAGATACGCAGTATTTT. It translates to CAWARGSTDTQYF.

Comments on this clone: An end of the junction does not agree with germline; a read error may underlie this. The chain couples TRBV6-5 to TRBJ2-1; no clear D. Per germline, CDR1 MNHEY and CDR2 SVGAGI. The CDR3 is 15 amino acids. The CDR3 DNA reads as TGTGCCAGCATTTACGAAGCCGCTCACCGCAATGAGCAGTTCTTC. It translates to CASIYEAAHRNEQFF.

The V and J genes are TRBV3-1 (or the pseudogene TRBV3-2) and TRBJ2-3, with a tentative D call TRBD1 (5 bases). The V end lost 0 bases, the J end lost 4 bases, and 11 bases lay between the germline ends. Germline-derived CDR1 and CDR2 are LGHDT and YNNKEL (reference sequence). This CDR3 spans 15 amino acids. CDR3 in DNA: TGTGCCAGCAGCCAAGAAGGCAGGGTTGCAGATACGCAGTATTTT. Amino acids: CASSQEGRVADTQYF.

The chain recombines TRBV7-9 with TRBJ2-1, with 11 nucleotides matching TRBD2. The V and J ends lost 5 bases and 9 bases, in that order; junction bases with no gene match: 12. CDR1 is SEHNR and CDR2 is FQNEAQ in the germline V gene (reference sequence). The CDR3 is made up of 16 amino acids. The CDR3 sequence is CASSLLRLAGGREQFF. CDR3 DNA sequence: TGTGCCAGCAGCCTCCTCCGTCTAGCGGGGGGACGTGAGCAGTTCTTC.

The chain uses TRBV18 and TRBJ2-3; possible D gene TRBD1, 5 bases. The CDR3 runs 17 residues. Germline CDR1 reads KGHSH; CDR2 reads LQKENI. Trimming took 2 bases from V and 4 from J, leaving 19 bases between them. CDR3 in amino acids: CASSPSSVVGVADTQYF. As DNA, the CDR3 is TGTGCCAGCTCACCATCAAGCGTAGTAGGGGTGGCAGATACGCAGTATTTT. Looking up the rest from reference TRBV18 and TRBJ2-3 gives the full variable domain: NAGVMQNPRHLVRRRGQEARLRCSPMKGHSHVYWYRQLPEEGLKFMVYLQKENIIDESGMPKERFSAEFPKEGPSILRIQQVVRGDSAAYFCASSPSSVVGVADTQYFGPGTRLTVL.

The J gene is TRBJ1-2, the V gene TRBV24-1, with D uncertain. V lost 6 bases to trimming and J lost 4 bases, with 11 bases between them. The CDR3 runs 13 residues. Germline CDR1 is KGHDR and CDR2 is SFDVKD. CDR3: CATSSQDFYGYTF. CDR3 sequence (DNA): TGTGCCACCAGTTCTCAGGATTTCTATGGCTACACCTTC.

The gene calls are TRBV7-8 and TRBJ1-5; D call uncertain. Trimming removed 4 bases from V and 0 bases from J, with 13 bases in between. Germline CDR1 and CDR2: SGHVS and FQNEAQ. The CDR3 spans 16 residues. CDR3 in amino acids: CASSSARPYSNQPQHF. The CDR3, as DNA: TGTGCCAGCAGCTCGGCGCGGCCTTATAGCAATCAGCCCCAGCATTTT.

The CDR3 sequence: CATSDLRGQGADTQYF. The CDR3 DNA is TGTGCCACCAGTGATTTGCGGGGACAGGGGGCAGATACGCAGTATTTT. The chain links TRBV24-1 to TRBJ2-3, with TRBD1 matching over 11 bases. The CDR3 is 16 residues long. CDR1 and CDR2 from the germline V gene are KGHDR and SFDVKD. J lost 4 bases, V lost 0 bases, and 2 bases had no gene match.

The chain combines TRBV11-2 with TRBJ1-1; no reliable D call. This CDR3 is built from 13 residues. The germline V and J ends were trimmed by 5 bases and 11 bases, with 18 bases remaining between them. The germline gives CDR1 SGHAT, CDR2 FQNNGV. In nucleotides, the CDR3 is TGTGCCAGCAGCAATCTACCCGTTGGTCGGGCTTTCTTT. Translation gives CASSNLPVGRAFF.

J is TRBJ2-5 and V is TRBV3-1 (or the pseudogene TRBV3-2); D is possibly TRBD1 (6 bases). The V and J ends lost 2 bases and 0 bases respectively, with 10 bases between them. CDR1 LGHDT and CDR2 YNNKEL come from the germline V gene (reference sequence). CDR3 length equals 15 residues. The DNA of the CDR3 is TGTGCCAGCAGCCAACCTTGGACAGACCAAGAGACCCAGTACTTC. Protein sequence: CASSQPWTDQETQYF.

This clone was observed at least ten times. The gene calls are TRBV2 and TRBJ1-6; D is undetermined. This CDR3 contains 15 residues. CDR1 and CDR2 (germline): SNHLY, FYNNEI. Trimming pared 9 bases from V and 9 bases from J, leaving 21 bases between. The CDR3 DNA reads TGTGCCAGTCGGGATGAATACAGTGTCAGTTCACCCCTCCACTTT. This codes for CASRDEYSVSSPLHF. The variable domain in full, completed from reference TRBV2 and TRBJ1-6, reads EPEVTQTPSHQVTQMGQEVILRCVPISNHLYFYWYRQILGQKVEFLVSFYNNEISEKSEIFDDQFSVERPDGSNFTLKIRSTKLEDSAMYFCASRDEYSVSSPLHFGNGTRLTVT.

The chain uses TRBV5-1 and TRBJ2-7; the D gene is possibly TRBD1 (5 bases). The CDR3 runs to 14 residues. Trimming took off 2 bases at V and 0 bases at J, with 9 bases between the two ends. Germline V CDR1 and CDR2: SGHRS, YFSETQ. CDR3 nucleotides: TGCGCCAGCAGCTTTGACAGATACTCCTACGAGCAGTACTTC. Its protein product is CASSFDRYSYEQYF.

The CDR3 sequence: CASSIRVTNEKLFF. CDR3 DNA: TGTGCCAGTAGTATCAGGGTGACTAATGAAAAACTGTTTTTT. The V and J genes are TRBV19 and TRBJ1-4; D is perhaps TRBD1 (5 bases). CDR3 length: 14 residues. With 3 bases removed from V and 2 bases from J, the gap between germline ends came to 7 bases. The germline V gene encodes CDR1 LNHDA and CDR2 SQIVND (reference sequence).

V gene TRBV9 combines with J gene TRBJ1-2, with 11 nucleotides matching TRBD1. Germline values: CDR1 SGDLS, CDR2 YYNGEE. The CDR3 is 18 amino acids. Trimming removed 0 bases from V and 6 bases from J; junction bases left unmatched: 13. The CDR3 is CASSVAPRLLGQGDGYTF. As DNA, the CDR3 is TGTGCCAGCAGCGTAGCCCCTCGGTTACTGGGACAGGGGGATGGCTACACCTTC.

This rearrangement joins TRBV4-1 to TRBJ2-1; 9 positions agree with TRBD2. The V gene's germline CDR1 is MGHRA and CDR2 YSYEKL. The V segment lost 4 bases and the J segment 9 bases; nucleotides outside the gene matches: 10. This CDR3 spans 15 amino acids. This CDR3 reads CASSPRVAGVAEQFF. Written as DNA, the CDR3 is TGCGCCAGCAGCCCCCGGGTAGCGGGGGTGGCTGAGCAGTTCTTC.

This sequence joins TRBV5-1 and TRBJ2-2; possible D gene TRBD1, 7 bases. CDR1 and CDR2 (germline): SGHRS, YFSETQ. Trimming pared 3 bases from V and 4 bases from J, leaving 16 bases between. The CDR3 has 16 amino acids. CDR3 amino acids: CASSSSGGSSTGELFF. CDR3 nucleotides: TGCGCCAGCAGCTCATCAGGGGGGTCGAGCACCGGGGAGCTGTTTTTT. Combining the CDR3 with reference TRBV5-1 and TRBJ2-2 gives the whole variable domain KAGVTQTPRYLIKTRGQQVTLSCSPISGHRSVSWYQQTPGQGLQFLFEYFSETQRNKGNFPGRFSGRQFSNSRSEMNVSTLELGDSALYLCASSSSGGSSTGELFFGEGSRLTVL.

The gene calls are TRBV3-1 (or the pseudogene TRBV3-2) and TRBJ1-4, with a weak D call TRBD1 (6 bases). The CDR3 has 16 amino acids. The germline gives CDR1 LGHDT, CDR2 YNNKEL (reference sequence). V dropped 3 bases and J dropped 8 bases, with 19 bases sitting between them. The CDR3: CASSQTFRGRKEKLFF. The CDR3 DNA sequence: TGTGCCAGCAGCCAGACCTTCAGGGGTCGAAAGGAAAAACTGTTTTTT.

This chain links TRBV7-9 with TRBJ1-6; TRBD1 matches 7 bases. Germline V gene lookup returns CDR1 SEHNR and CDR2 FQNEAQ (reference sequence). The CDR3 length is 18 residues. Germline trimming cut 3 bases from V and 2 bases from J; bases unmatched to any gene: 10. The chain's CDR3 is CASSFPTTGAAYNSPLHF. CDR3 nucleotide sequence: TGTGCCAGCAGCTTTCCCACTACAGGGGCGGCCTATAATTCACCCCTCCACTTT. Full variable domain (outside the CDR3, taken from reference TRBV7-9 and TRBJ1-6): DTGVSQNPRHKITKRGQNVTFRCDPISEHNRLYWYRQTLGQGPEFLTYFQNEAQLEKSRLLSDRFSAERPKGSFSTLEIQRTEQGDSAMYLCASSFPTTGAAYNSPLHFGNGTRLTVT.

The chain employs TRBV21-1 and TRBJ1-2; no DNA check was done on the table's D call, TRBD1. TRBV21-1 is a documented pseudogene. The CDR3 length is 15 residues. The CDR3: CASSKRDRGTGGYTF. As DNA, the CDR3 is TGTGCCAGCAGCAAAAGGGACAGGGGTACTGGAGGCTACACCTTC.

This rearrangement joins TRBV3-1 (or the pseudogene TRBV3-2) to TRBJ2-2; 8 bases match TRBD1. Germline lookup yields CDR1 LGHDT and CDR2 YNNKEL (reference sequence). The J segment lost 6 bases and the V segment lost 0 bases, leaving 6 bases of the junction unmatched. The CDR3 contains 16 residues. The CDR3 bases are TGTGCCAGCAGCCAAGATAACCCGACAGGGGCCGGGGAGCTGTTTTTT. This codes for CASSQDNPTGAGELFF.

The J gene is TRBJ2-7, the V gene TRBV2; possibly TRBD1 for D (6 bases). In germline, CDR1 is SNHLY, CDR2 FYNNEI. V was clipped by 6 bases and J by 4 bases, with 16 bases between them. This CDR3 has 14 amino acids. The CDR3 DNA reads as TGTGCCAGCAGAGGTGACAGGAGAGATTACGAGCAGTACTTC. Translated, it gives CASRGDRRDYEQYF.